This T cell receptor (beta chain) came from a study of identical twins. Whole-study findings and limits: Abundant beta clonotypes from cord blood bore fewer insertions; memory repertoires lacked this pattern. A cross-sectional statistical analysis, not follow-up of the same donors, supported the conclusions.

Many counts were recorded for this clonotype. The antigen remains unidentified. The CDR3 sequence is 16 residues long. V gave up 0 bases and J gave up 4 bases; unmatched junction bases: 7. Germline assignment: CDR1 DFQATT and CDR2 SNEGSKA (reference sequence). TCRdb processed the 5' RACE reads anew with MiXCR; each CDR3 protein has one entry. The table shows about 690,000 distinct CDR3 sequences, with roughly 6% occurring only once. Sequences were obtained from naive T cells sorted from blood. The V gene is TRBV20-1, the J gene TRBJ2-2; 8 bases agree with TRBD2. The source is a man aged 18 to 30 in good health. The CDR3 region is CSARDRVSGATGELFF. DNA for the CDR3: TGCAGTGCTAGAGATAGAGTTAGCGGGGCCACCGGGGAGCTGTTTTTT.